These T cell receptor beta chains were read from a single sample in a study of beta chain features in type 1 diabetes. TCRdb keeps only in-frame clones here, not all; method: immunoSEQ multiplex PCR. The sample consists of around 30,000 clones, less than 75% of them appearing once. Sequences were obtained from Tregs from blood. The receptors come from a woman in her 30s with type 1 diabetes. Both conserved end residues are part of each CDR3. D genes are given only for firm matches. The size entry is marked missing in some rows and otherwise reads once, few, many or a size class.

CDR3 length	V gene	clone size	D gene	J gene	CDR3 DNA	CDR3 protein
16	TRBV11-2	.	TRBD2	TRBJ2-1	TGTGCCAGCAGCTTAGCGACTAGCGGCGTCCACAATGAGCAGTTCTTC	CASSLATSGVHNEQFF
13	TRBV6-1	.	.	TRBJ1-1	TGTGCCAGCAGTGAAACGGGGGTCGCTGAAGCTTTCTTT	CASSETGVAEAFF
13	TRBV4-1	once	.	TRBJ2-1	TGCGCCAGCAGCCAAGGCCTGAGCAATGAGCAGTTCTTC	CASSQGLSNEQFF
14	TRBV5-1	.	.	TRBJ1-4	TGCGCCAGCAGCTCGGACAGAACTAATGAAAAACTGTTTTTT	CASSSDRTNEKLFF
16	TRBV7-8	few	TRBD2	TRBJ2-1	TGTGCCAGCAGCTTAGTACCTGGCGGGGGACTCAATGAGCAGTTCTTC	CASSLVPGGGLNEQFF
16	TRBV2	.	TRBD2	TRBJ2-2	TGTGCCAGCAGTGATATAGCGGGAGGGCCGTCCGGGGAGCTGTTTTTT	CASSDIAGGPSGELFF
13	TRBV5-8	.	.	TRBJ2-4	TGTGCCAGCATCCCTCTCCAGAATGTCATTCAGTACTTC	CASIPLQNVIQYF
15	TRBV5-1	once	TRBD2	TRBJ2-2	TGCGCCAGCAGCTTAACTAGCGGGAGTACCGGGGAGCTGTTTTTT	CASSLTSGSTGELFF
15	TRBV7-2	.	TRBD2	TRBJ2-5	TGTGCCAGCAGCTTAGCTCCCCAGCGGGGGGAGACCCAGTACTTC	CASSLAPQRGETQYF
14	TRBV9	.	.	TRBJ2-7	TGTGCCAGCAGCGTAGCGCCCGAGTCCTGGGAGCAGTACTTC	CASSVAPESWEQYF
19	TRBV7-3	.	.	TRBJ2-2	TGTGCCAGCAGCTTATTGTCTCGGGGGGCTAGCGGGAACACCGGGGAGCTGTTTTTT	CASSLLSRGASGNTGELFF
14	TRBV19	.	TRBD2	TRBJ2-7	TGTGCCAGTAGTACTCTCGGTCCCGGGGGGGAGCAGTACTTC	CASSTLGPGGEQYF
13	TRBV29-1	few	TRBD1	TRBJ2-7	TGCAGCGTTTCGGGACAGGGGAGGCACGAGCAGTACTTC	CSVSGQGRHEQYF
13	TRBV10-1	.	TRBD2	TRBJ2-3	TGCGCCAGCAGTGATGGCGGGGGAGATACGCAGTATTTT	CASSDGGGDTQYF
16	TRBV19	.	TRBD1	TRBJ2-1	TGTGCCAGTAGTGGAGGACAGGGGAAGGTTGTGGATGAGCAGTTCTTC	CASSGGQGKVVDEQFF
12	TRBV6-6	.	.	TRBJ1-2	TGTGCCAGCAGTTCCACTACCTCTGGCTACACCTTC	CASSSTTSGYTF
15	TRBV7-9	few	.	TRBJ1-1	TGTGCCAGCAGCTCCGGCGGGGGCTGGGGAACTGAAGCTTTCTTT	CASSSGGGWGTEAFF
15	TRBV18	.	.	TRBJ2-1	TGTGCCAGCTCACCCTTCGGGTTGGACTACAATGAGCAGTTCTTC	CASSPFGLDYNEQFF
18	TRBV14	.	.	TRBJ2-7	TGTGCCAGCAGCCAACCCTTTGGGAGGGGGGCTCACGGCTACGAGCAGTACTTC	CASSQPFGRGAHGYEQYF
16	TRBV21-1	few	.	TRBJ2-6	TGTGCCAGCACCCCCGAGGCGGGCCAAGGGGCCAACGTCCTGACTTTC	CASTPEAGQGANVLTF
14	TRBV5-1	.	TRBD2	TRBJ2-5	TGCGCCAGCAGCGTGACTAGCGGGAGCTGGACCCAGTACTTC	CASSVTSGSWTQYF
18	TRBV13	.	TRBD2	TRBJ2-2	TGTGCCAGCAGCCTCGGGGGCTGGACTAGCGGGAACACCGGGGAGCTGTTTTTT	CASSLGGWTSGNTGELFF
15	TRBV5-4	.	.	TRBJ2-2	TGTGCCAGCAGCTCGGGTTTTACGAGGACCGGGGAGCTGTTTTTT	CASSSGFTRTGELFF
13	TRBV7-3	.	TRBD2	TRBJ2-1	TGTGCCAGCAGCCCCGAGCGGGAGGGTGAGCAGTTCTTC	CASSPEREGEQFF
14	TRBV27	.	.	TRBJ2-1	TGTGCCAGCAGTTTGGGCGGGTCCTACAATGAGCAGTTCTTC	CASSLGGSYNEQFF
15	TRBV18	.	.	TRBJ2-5	TGTGCCAGCTCACCATGGGGGACACCTCAAGAGACCCAGTACTTC	CASSPWGTPQETQYF
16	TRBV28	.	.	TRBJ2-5	TGTGCCAGCAGTTTAATTCTGGGGGCGAAGGGAGAGACCCAGTACTTC	CASSLILGAKGETQYF
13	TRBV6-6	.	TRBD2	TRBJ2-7	TGTGCCAGCAGTTACCGGGAGGGAGCGGTGCAGTACTTC	CASSYREGAVQYF
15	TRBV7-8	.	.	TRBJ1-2	TGTGCCAGCAGATCCGGGACTTCCGCAGACTATGGCTACACCTTC	CASRSGTSADYGYTF